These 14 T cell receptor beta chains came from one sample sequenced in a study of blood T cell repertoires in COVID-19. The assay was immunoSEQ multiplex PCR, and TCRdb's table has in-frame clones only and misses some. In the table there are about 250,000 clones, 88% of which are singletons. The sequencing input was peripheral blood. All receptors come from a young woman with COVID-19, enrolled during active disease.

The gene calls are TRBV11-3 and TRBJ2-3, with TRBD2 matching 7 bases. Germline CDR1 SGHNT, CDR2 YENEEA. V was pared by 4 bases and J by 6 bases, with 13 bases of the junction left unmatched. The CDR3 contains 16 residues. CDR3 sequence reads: CASSSRLAGGLDTQYF. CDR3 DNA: TGTGCCAGCAGCTCCCGACTAGCCGGAGGGCTGGATACGCAGTATTTT.

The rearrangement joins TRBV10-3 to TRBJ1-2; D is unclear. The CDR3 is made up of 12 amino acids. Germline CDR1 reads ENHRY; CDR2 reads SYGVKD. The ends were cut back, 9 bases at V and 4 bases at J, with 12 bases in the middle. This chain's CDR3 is CAIIREGYGYTF. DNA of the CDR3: TGTGCCATAATACGGGAGGGCTATGGCTACACCTTC.

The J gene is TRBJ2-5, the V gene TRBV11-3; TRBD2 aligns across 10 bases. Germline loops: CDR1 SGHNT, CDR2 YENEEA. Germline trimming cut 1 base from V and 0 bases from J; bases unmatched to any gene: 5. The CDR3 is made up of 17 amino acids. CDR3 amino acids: CASSLGGTSDHQETQYF. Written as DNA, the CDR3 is TGTGCCAGCAGCTTAGGCGGGACTAGCGATCACCAAGAGACCCAGTACTTC.

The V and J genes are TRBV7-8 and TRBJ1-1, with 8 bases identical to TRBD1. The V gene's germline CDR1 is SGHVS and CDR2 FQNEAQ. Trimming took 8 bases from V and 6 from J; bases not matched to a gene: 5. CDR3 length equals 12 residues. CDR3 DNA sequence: TGTGCCAGCGCCCAGGACAGGGCTGAAGCTTTCTTT. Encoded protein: CASAQDRAEAFF.

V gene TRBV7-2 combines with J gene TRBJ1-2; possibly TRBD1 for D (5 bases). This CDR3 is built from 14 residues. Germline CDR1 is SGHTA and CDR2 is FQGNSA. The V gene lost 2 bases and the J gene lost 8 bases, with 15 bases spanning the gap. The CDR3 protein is CASSLSGQGLGYTF. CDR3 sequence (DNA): TGTGCCAGCAGCTTATCCGGGCAGGGATTAGGCTACACCTTC.

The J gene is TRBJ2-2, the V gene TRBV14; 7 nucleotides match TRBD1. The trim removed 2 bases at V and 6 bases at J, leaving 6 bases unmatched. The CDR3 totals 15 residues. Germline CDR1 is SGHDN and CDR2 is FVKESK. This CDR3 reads CASSQRRGGAGELFF. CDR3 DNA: TGTGCCAGCAGCCAACGACGAGGGGGCGCCGGGGAGCTGTTTTTT.

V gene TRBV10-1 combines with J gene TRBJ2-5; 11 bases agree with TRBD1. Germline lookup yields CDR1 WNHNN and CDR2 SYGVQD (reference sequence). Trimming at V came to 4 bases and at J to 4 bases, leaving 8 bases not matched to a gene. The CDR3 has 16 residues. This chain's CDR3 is CASSGEDRGLRETQYF. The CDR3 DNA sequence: TGCGCCAGCAGTGGAGAGGACAGGGGGCTTCGAGAGACCCAGTACTTC.

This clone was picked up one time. The CDR3 loop reads CASSLYTAPETQYF. CDR3 bases: TGTGCCAGCAGCCTCTATACCGCCCCAGAGACCCAGTACTTC. The chain combines TRBV7-2 with TRBJ2-5; no definite D call. Between the trimmed V and J ends, which lost 5 bases and 4 bases, there was a span of 14 bases. This CDR3 comprises 14 residues. Per germline, CDR1 SGHTA and CDR2 FQGNSA. Full variable domain (missing parts from reference TRBV7-2 and TRBJ2-5): GAGVSQSPSNKVTEKGKDVELRCDPISGHTALYWYRQSLGQGLEFLIYFQGNSAPDKSGLPSDRFSAERTGGSVSTLTIQRTQQEDSAVYLCASSLYTAPETQYFGPGTRLLVL.

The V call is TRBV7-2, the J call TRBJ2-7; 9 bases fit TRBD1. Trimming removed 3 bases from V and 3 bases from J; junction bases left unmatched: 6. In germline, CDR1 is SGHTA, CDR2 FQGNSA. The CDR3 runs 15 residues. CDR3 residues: CASSFTGQGGYEQYF. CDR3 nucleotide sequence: TGTGCCAGCAGCTTTACGGGACAGGGTGGCTACGAGCAGTACTTC.

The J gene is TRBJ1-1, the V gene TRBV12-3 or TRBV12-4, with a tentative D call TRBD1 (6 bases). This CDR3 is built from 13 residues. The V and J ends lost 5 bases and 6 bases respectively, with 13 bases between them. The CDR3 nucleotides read TGTGCCAGCAGTGAACAGGGTGCTGCTGAAGCTTTCTTT. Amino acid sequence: CASSEQGAAEAFF.

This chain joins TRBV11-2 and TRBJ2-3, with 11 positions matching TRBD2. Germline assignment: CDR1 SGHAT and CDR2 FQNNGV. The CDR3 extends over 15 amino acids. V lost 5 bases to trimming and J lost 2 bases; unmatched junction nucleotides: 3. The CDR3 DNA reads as TGTGCCAGCAGCCGGGGACTAGCGGACACAGATACGCAGTATTTT. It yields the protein CASSRGLADTDTQYF. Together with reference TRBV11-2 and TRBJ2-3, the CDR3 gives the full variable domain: EAGVAQSPRYKIIEKRQSVAFWCNPISGHATLYWYQQILGQGPKLLIQFQNNGVVDDSQLPKDRFSAERLKGVDSTLKIQPAKLEDSAVYLCASSRGLADTDTQYFGPGTRLTVL.

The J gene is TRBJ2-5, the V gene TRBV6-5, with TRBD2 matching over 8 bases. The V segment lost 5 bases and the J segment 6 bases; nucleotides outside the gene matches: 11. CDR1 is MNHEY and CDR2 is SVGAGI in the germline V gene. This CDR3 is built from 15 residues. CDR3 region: CASSNTGTRVQTQYF. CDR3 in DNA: TGTGCCAGCAGTAACACCGGGACTAGAGTACAGACCCAGTACTTC.

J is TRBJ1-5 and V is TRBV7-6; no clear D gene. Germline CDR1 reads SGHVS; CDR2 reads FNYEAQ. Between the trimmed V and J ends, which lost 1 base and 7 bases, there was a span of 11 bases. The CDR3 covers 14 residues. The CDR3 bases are TGTGCCAGCAGCTTAGGTGGCGGTCAACAGCCCCAGCATTTT. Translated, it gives CASSLGGGQQPQHF. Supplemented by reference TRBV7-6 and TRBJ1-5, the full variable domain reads GAGVSQSPRYKVTKRGQDVALRCDPISGHVSLYWYRQALGQGPEFLTYFNYEAQQDKSGLPNDRFSAERPEGSISTLTIQRTEQRDSAMYRCASSLGGGQQPQHFGDGTRLSIL.

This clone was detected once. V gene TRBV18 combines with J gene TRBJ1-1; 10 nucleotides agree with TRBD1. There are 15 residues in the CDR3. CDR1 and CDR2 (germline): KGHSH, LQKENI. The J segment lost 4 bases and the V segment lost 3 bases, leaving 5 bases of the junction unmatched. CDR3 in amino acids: CASSPIRDRGTEAFF. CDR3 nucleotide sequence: TGTGCCAGCTCACCGATAAGGGACAGGGGCACTGAAGCTTTCTTT.